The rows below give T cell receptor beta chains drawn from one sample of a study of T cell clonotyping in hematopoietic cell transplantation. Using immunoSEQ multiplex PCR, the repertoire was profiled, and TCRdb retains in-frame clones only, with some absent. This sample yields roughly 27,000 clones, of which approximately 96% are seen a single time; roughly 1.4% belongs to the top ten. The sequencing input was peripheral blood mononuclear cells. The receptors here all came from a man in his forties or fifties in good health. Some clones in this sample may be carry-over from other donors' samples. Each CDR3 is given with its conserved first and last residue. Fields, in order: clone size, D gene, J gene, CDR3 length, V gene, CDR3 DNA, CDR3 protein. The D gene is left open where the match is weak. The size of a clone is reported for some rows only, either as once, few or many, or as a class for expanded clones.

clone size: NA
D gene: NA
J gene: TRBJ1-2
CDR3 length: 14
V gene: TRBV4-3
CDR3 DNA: TGCGCCAGCAGCCAAGACGGGAGGAGCTATGGCTACACCTTC
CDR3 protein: CASSQDGRSYGYTF

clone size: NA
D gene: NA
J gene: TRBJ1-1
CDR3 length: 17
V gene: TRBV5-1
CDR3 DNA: TGCGCCAGCTCCAATACCGGGGACCGACACGAGAACACTGAAGCTTTCTTT
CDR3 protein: CASSNTGDRHENTEAFF

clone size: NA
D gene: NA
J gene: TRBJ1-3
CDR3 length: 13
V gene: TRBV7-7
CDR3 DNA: TGTGCCAGCAGCGAGACAGCTGGAAACACCATATATTTT
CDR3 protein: CASSETAGNTIYF

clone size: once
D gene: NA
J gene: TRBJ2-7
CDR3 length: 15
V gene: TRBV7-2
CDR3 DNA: TGTGCCAGCAGCTTAGGGTCGCTCACAACCTACGAGCAGTACTTC
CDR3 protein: CASSLGSLTTYEQYF

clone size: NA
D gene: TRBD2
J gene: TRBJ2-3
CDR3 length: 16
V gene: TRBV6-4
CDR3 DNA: TGTGCCAGCAGTGACGAGCGGGGGGGACCCACAGATACGCAGTATTTT
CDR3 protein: CASSDERGGPTDTQYF

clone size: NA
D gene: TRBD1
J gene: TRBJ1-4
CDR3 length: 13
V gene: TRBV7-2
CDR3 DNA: TGTGCCAGCAGAATAGGACAGGCAGAAAAACTGTTTTTT
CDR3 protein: CASRIGQAEKLFF

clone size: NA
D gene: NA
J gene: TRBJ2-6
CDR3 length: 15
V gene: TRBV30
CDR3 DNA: TGTGCCTGGAGTGAGGGCTTCTCTGGGGCCAACGTCCTGACTTTC
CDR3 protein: CAWSEGFSGANVLTF

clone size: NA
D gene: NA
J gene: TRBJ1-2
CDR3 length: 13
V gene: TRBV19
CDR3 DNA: TGTGCCAGTAGTTGGGGGGATAACTATGGCTACACCTTC
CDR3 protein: CASSWGDNYGYTF

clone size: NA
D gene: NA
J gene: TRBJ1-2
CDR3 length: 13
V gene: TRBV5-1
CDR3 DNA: TGCGCCAGCAGCCCCGGGGAGAACTATGGCTACACCTTC
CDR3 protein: CASSPGENYGYTF

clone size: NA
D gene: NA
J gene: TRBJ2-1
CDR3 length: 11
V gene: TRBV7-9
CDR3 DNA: TGTGCCAGCAGCTTAGTCGATGAGCAGTTCTTC
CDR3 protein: CASSLVDEQFF

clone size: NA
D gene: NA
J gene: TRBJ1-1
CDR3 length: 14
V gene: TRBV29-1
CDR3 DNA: TGCAGCGTCGCGGCGGGACTGCGGAACACTGAAGCTTTCTTT
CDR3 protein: CSVAAGLRNTEAFF

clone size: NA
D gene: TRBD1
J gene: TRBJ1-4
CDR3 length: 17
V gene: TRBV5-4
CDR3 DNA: TGTGCCAGCAGCTTGGCAGGGGGACGCGCAACTAATGAAAAACTGTTTTTT
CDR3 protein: CASSLAGGRATNEKLFF

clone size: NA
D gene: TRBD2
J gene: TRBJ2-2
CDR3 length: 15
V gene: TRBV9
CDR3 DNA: TGTGCCAGCAGCGTATCAACGGGGGGCACCGGGGAGCTGTTTTTT
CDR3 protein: CASSVSTGGTGELFF

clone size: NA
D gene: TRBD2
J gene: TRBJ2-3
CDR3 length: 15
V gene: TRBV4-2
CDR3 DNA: TGTGCCAGCAGCCAAGTCGTGGCGGGGGAGGGTACGCAGTATTTT
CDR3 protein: CASSQVVAGEGTQYF

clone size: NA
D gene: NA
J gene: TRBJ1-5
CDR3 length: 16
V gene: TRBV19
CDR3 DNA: TGTGCCAGTAGTATAGCGGGTACAGGCTTCAATCAGCCCCAGCATTTT
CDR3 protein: CASSIAGTGFNQPQHF

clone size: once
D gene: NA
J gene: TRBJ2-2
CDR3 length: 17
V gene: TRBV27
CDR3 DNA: TGTGCCAGCAGTTTATCCCCCGGGGCAGCGAACACCGGGGAGCTGTTTTTT
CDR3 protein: CASSLSPGAANTGELFF